The 8 T cell receptor beta chains below come from one sample, sequenced in a study of shared clonotypes between healthy human individuals. Libraries were prepared by immunoSEQ multiplex PCR; TCRdb keeps only in-frame clonotypes and omits some of them. This sample has approximately 99,000 clones; approximately 70% occur once, and the top ten carry 24%. Material: memory CD8+ T cells sorted from blood. Subset given: CD45RO+ cells pooled with CCR7-negative TemRA cells. The receptors come from a woman in her twenties or thirties in good health.

The chain has TRBV28 and TRBJ2-7, with D unclear. CDR1 is MDHEN and CDR2 is SYDVKM in the germline V gene. The V and J ends lost 4 bases and 3 bases respectively, with 16 bases between them. The CDR3 runs to 15 residues. The CDR3, as DNA: TGTGCCAGCAGTTCCCCGCGGTCATCAGGCTACGAGCAGTACTTC. Translated, it gives CASSSPRSSGYEQYF.

CDR3 coding DNA: TGTGCCAGCAGCCCTAATCGGGGTGATTCACCCCTCCACTTT. Amino acid sequence: CASSPNRGDSPLHF. The J gene is TRBJ1-6, the V gene TRBV4-2; D ambiguous. V lost 4 bases to trimming and J lost 8 bases, with 12 bases between them. Looked up from germline, CDR1 is LGHNA and CDR2 is YNFKEQ. CDR3 size: 14 residues.

This clone has a single count. The chain uses TRBV9 and TRBJ2-7; D is possibly TRBD1 or TRBD2 (5 bases each). V lost 6 bases and J 2 bases, leaving 15 bases between the germline ends. The CDR3 extends over 14 amino acids. Germline V lookup: CDR1 SGDLS, CDR2 YYNGEE. The CDR3 is CASTSGTYTYEQYF. The CDR3 DNA is TGTGCCAGCACCTCCGGGACGTACACCTACGAGCAGTACTTC.

The sample holds a few counts of this clone. The chain links TRBV7-9 to TRBJ2-1; unclear D gene. The CDR3 length is 13 residues. Trimming left V 1 base short and J 15 bases short, with 16 bases between. Germline V lookup: CDR1 SEHNR, CDR2 FQNEAQ (reference sequence). CDR3 in DNA: TGTGCCAGCAGCTTAGGGACCTACCAACCGGGGTTCTTC. This translates into CASSLGTYQPGFF.

Many counts were recorded for this clone. This chain links TRBV27 with TRBJ2-7; no definite D call. The germline CDR1 and CDR2 sequences are MNHEY and SMNVEV (reference sequence). This CDR3 contains 15 residues. Trimming removed 3 bases from V and 2 bases from J, with 14 bases in between. CDR3 coding DNA: TGTGCCAGCAGTTTGACGTCGGCCTTAACCTACGAGCAGTACTTC. Amino acid sequence: CASSLTSALTYEQYF.

DNA of the CDR3: TGTGCCTGGAGTGTATCTCGGACAGGCCGGAACACTGAAGCTTTCTTT. It translates to CAWSVSRTGRNTEAFF. The chain employs TRBV30 and TRBJ1-1, with 7 bases fitting TRBD1. CDR3 size: 16 residues. V shed 0 bases, J shed 1 base, and the junction held 8 bases outside the gene matches. Germline CDR1 is GTSNPN and CDR2 is SVGIG (reference sequence).

The V gene is TRBV9, the J gene TRBJ2-7; 11 nucleotides line up with TRBD2. Germline CDR1 and CDR2: SGDLS and YYNGEE. The CDR3 has 14 residues. V was pared by 3 bases and J by 7 bases, with 6 bases of the junction left unmatched. The CDR3 nucleotides read TGTGCCAGCAGCGGTTTAGCGGGAGGGGGAGAGCAGTACTTC. It yields the protein CASSGLAGGGEQYF.

V usage is TRBV6-1 and J usage is TRBJ1-3; D is uncertain. The CDR3 covers 15 residues. CDR1 and CDR2 from the germline V gene are MNHNS and SASEGT. V shed 7 bases and J shed 1 base, with 14 bases lying between them. Written as DNA, the CDR3 is TGTGCCAGCACCAGAGAGGGAGGGTCTGGAAACACCATATATTTT. It encodes CASTREGGSGNTIYF.